These T cell receptor beta chains were read from a single sample in a study of T-cell memory formation after mild COVID-19. Each CDR3 protein is one row after TCRdb ran MiXCR on the 5' RACE reads. The sample lists 110,000 to 150,000 distinct CDR3 sequences, about 25% occurring once. What was sequenced was PBMCs or a T cell subset sorted from them (not recorded which). All receptors come from an adult woman who had mild COVID-19 (a few samples of this study predate the infection). Cell type and time point are not known. Each CDR3 is given with its conserved first and last residue. The order of the fields is D gene, J gene, clone size, V gene, CDR3 protein, CDR3 DNA. A D gene is named only where the DNA matches it firmly. Size tells how often a clone was seen (once, few, many) or the class of an expanded clone, and some rows leave it out.

NA,TRBJ2-7,NA,TRBV6-6,CASSPQLDEQYF,TGTGCCAGCAGTCCGCAGCTTGACGAGCAGTACTTC
NA,TRBJ2-3,NA,TRBV23-1,CASRDRTSTDTQYF,TGCGCCAGCCGCGACAGGACTAGCACAGATACGCAGTATTTT
NA,TRBJ1-2,NA,TRBV9,CASSGTTQQADYGYTF,TGTGCCAGCAGCGGGACTACACAACAGGCGGACTATGGCTACACCTTC
TRBD1,TRBJ2-7,few,TRBV12-3/TRBV12-4,CASSLSQGMFYEQYF,TGTGCCAGCAGTTTATCACAGGGGATGTTCTACGAGCAGTACTTC
NA,TRBJ2-7,NA,TRBV7-9,CASSLEWGEQYF,TGTGCCAGCAGCTTAGAATGGGGCGAGCAGTACTTC
NA,TRBJ2-1,NA,TRBV6-5,CASSYLKSRYAGYNEQFF,TGTGCCAGCAGTTACTTAAAGAGTAGGTATGCAGGCTACAATGAGCAGTTCTTC
NA,TRBJ1-2,NA,TRBV6-5,CASHGGFVGYGYTF,TGTGCCAGCCATGGCGGGTTCGTGGGCTATGGCTACACCTTC
TRBD2,TRBJ2-1,NA,TRBV4-1,CASSQTSGASLRGDEQFF,TGCGCCAGCAGCCAAACTAGCGGGGCCTCCCTCCGGGGGGATGAGCAGTTCTTC
NA,TRBJ2-1,NA,TRBV20-1,CSARAGDRYSQSEQFF,TGCAGTGCTAGGGCGGGGGACAGGTATAGTCAAAGTGAGCAGTTCTTC
NA,TRBJ1-1,NA,TRBV28,CASSLGGGPHTEAFF,TGTGCCAGCAGTTTAGGGGGGGGGCCCCACACTGAAGCTTTCTTT
TRBD2,TRBJ2-1,NA,TRBV4-3,CASSQDHEREVNEQFF,TGCGCCAGCAGCCAAGATCATGAGCGGGAGGTCAATGAGCAGTTCTTC
TRBD1,TRBJ2-4,once,TRBV7-8,CASSSNAGTGGNIQYF,TGTGCCAGCAGCTCTAACGCCGGGACAGGGGGAAACATTCAGTACTTC
NA,TRBJ2-7,NA,TRBV29-1,CSAADGPGSAGSYEQYF,TGCAGCGCTGCTGACGGCCCGGGGAGCGCGGGGTCCTACGAGCAGTACTTC
NA,TRBJ2-1,few,TRBV6-5,CASSYLGQNEQFF,TGTGCCAGCAGTTACCTGGGGCAGAATGAGCAGTTCTTC
NA,TRBJ1-3,few,TRBV7-8,CASSLESVRNTIYF,TGTGCCAGCAGCTTAGAGTCGGTCAGAAACACCATATATTTT
NA,TRBJ2-1,NA,TRBV12-5,CASALVGAPAKNEQFF,TGTGCTAGTGCCCTGGTTGGGGCACCGGCTAAAAATGAGCAGTTCTTC
TRBD2,TRBJ2-5,NA,TRBV20-1,CSAGQLAVVQETQYF,TGCAGTGCTGGACAACTAGCGGTAGTCCAAGAGACCCAGTACTTC
NA,TRBJ2-1,NA,TRBV29-1,CSVPKGNEQFF,TGCAGCGTTCCTAAGGGGAATGAGCAGTTCTTC
NA,TRBJ2-1,NA,TRBV27,CASSWDTSSYNEQFF,TGTGCCAGCAGTTGGGACACATCTTCCTACAATGAGCAGTTCTTC
NA,TRBJ2-7,few,TRBV7-8,CASSLSPRLAGYEQYF,TGTGCCAGCAGCTTATCACCCCGACTGGCCGGCTACGAGCAGTACTTC
TRBD2,TRBJ2-5,NA,TRBV12-3/TRBV12-4,CASSRVGLAEETQYF,TGTGCCAGCAGTCGAGTCGGGCTAGCGGAGGAGACCCAGTACTTC
TRBD2,TRBJ2-2,few,TRBV5-1,CASSPKGTSDTGELFF,TGCGCCAGCAGTCCTAAGGGGACTAGCGACACCGGGGAGCTGTTTTTT
TRBD2,TRBJ2-7,few,TRBV15,CATSRGLSGSNYEQYF,TGTGCCACCAGCAGAGGATTGAGCGGGAGTAATTACGAGCAGTACTTC
TRBD2,TRBJ2-7,NA,TRBV4-2,CASSQGGGSRDEQYF,TGTGCCAGCAGCCAAGGGGGGGGGAGTCGGGACGAGCAGTACTTC
NA,TRBJ2-4,few,TRBV28,CASSKAPETYF,TGTGCCAGCAGTAAAGCTCCGGAGACGTACTTC
NA,TRBJ2-7,once,TRBV7-7,CAIGVAIYEQYF,TGTGCTATAGGGGTCGCGATCTACGAGCAGTACTTC
NA,TRBJ1-5,NA,TRBV12-3/TRBV12-4,CASSLRGARQPQHF,TGTGCCAGCAGTTTGAGGGGGGCCAGGCAGCCCCAGCATTTT
NA,TRBJ2-1,few,TRBV3-1,CASSQGPLANEQFF,TGTGCCAGCAGCCAAGGTCCGCTAGCGAATGAGCAGTTCTTC
TRBD2,TRBJ2-2,NA,TRBV9,CASSGTSGSPGELFF,TGTGCCAGCAGCGGGACTAGCGGGAGTCCCGGGGAGCTGTTTTTT
NA,TRBJ2-7,NA,TRBV4-1,CASSQPAGEQYF,TGCGCCAGCAGCCAACCCGCAGGCGAGCAGTACTTC
NA,TRBJ1-5,NA,TRBV12-3/TRBV12-4,CASSLRGGTQHF,TGTGCCAGCAGTTTGAGGGGGGGAACGCAGCATTTT
NA,TRBJ1-1,NA,TRBV6-5,CASSYQKNTGMNTEAFF,TGTGCCAGCAGTTACCAAAAAAACACAGGGATGAACACTGAAGCTTTCTTT
NA,TRBJ2-3,NA,TRBV5-1,CASSMQGLTTDTQYF,TGCGCCAGCAGCATGCAGGGTCTAACCACAGATACGCAGTATTTT
NA,TRBJ1-4,NA,TRBV4-3,CASSQHLAQGATNEKLFF,TGCGCCAGCAGCCAACACTTGGCTCAGGGTGCAACTAATGAAAAACTGTTTTTT
TRBD1,TRBJ2-1,NA,TRBV7-6,CASSLPGQLIF,TGTGCCAGCAGCTTACCGGGACAGTTGATCTTC
NA,TRBJ1-1,NA,TRBV7-7,CASSALVGQNTEAFF,TGTGCTAGCAGCGCCCTGGTAGGCCAGAACACTGAAGCTTTCTTT
NA,TRBJ2-1,NA,TRBV20-1,CSALGLGSLFF,TGCAGTGCCCTCGGGTTAGGCTCTCTGTTCTTC
NA,TRBJ2-2,NA,TRBV5-1,CASSLAALNTGELFF,TGCGCCAGCAGCTTGGCGGCCCTCAACACCGGGGAGCTGTTTTTT
NA,TRBJ1-1,NA,TRBV12-3/TRBV12-4,CASIWGQGSTEAFF,TGTGCCAGCATCTGGGGTCAGGGCAGCACTGAAGCTTTCTTT
NA,TRBJ2-1,few,TRBV24-1,CATSDPAWKESLISYNEQFF,TGTGCCACCAGTGACCCCGCTTGGAAAGAGTCGCTTATCTCCTACAATGAGCAGTTCTTC
NA,TRBJ2-7,few,TRBV7-9,CASSLEYTVSYEQYF,TGTGCCAGCAGCTTAGAGTATACAGTCTCCTACGAGCAGTACTTC
TRBD2,TRBJ2-7,NA,TRBV6-2/TRBV6-3,CASSSTLSGSSYEQYF,TGTGCCAGCAGTTCGACCCTTAGCGGGAGTTCCTACGAGCAGTACTTC
NA,TRBJ1-6,NA,TRBV5-1,CARDNSPLHF,TGCGCCAGGGATAATTCACCCCTCCACTTT
NA,TRBJ2-6,few,TRBV5-1,CASSLDLSGANVLTF,TGCGCCAGCAGCTTGGATCTCTCTGGGGCCAACGTCCTGACTTTC
NA,TRBJ2-5,few,TRBV7-9,CASSRQGTQETQYF,TGTGCCAGCAGTCGGCAGGGGACCCAAGAGACCCAGTACTTC
TRBD1,TRBJ1-2,NA,TRBV14,CASSPRQGSHGYTF,TGTGCCAGCAGCCCGAGACAGGGGAGTCATGGCTACACCTTC
TRBD1,TRBJ2-7,NA,TRBV6-5,CASSSDRGLNEQYF,TGTGCCAGCAGCTCCGACAGGGGGCTAAACGAGCAGTACTTC
NA,TRBJ2-3,many,TRBV6-5,CASSYGSADTQYF,TGTGCCAGCAGTTACGGGTCGGCAGATACGCAGTATTTT
NA,TRBJ2-1,NA,TRBV24-1,CATSDLGDTTNEQFF,TGTGCCACCAGTGATTTAGGGGACACCACCAATGAGCAGTTCTTC
NA,TRBJ2-1,NA,TRBV5-5,CASSPGTDLLSGSYNEQFF,TGTGCCAGCAGCCCAGGCACAGATCTACTAAGCGGCTCCTACAATGAGCAGTTCTTC
NA,TRBJ2-5,NA,TRBV7-9,CASSFGGTQETQYF,TGTGCCAGCAGCTTCGGAGGTACACAAGAGACCCAGTACTTC
NA,TRBJ1-5,NA,TRBV6-1,CASSDYGLRGNGQPQHF,TGTGCCAGCAGTGACTACGGGTTGAGGGGTAACGGTCAGCCCCAGCATTTT
TRBD1,TRBJ1-2,few,TRBV12-3/TRBV12-4,CASRGVDRGDYGYTF,TGTGCCAGCAGGGGAGTGGACAGGGGTGACTATGGCTACACCTTC
TRBD1,TRBJ1-1,few,TRBV5-1,CASAGGMNTEAFF,TGCGCCAGCGCAGGGGGGATGAACACTGAAGCTTTCTTT
TRBD1,TRBJ2-7,few,TRBV7-9,CASSHTGTAYEQYF,TGTGCCAGCAGTCACACCGGGACAGCCTACGAGCAGTACTTC